This T cell receptor beta chain is drawn from a study of graft-versus-host responses after intestinal transplantation. Study-level background: Recipients underwent multivisceral, liver-intestinal, or isolated intestinal transplants. All recipients were given anti-thymocyte globulin induction, and tacrolimus and steroids were then administered for about three years.

The length of the CDR3 is 15 residues. Germline assignment: CDR1 MGHDK and CDR2 SYGVNS. V gave up 0 bases and J gave up 3 bases, with 10 bases separating them. The repertoire was sequenced with immunoSEQ multiplex PCR; TCRdb's copy has only in-frame clones and lacks some. The sample carries about 82,000 clones, roughly 90% recorded once. As regards this clone: Its specificity is unknown.

Regarding the study as a whole: Analysis identified GvH clones in recipient marrow, with some appearing first in ileum or blood. Graft-donor T cell macrochimerism in patients accompanied high graft-versus-host to host-versus-graft clonal ratios in allografts.

The origin of this receptor is a human donor who was the organ donor for an intestinal transplant. J is TRBJ2-3 and V is TRBV25-1; D perhaps matches TRBD1 (6 bases). This material consisted of unstimulated CD4+ T cells sorted from spleen or lymph node cells, taken before transplant. In nucleotides, the CDR3 is TGTGCCAGCAGTGAATATAGGCAGGGGACAGATACGCAGTATTTT. This codes for CASSEYRQGTDTQYF.